The present entry profiles one T cell receptor beta chain with its context. Antigen unknown. The data belong to a study of T cells in localized non-small cell lung cancer. The study, taken as a whole, reports: Heterogeneity cannot be ruled out, as sequencing used one tumor region only.

Measured with immunoSEQ multiplex PCR; TCRdb has only the in-frame clones, and not every one. The sample carries approximately 20,000 clones, 65% to 90% recorded once. This receptor was identified in a man between 40 and 70 years old with stage I lung adenocarcinoma. Sample: peripheral blood, taken before any cancer treatment.

CDR3 bases: TGCAGCGTGCTGGGAGCAGGGTGGAGTAATGGCTACACCTTC. Translation gives CSVLGAGWSNGYTF. This chain uses TRBV29-1 with TRBJ1-2; possible D gene TRBD1, 5 bases. Germline V CDR1 and CDR2: SQVTM, ANQGSEA. Trimming stripped 6 bases from V and 6 bases from J, with 20 bases between. The CDR3 runs to 14 residues.